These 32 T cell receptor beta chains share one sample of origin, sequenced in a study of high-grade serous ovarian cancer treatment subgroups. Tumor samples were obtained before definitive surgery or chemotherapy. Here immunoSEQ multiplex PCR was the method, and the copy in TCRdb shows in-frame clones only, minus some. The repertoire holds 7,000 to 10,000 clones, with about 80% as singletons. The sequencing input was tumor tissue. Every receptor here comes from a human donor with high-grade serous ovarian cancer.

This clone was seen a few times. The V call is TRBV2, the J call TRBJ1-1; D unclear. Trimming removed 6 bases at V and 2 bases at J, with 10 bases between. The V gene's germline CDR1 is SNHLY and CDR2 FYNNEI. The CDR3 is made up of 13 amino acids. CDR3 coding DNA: TGTGCCAGCAGCGAACATAGAAACACTGAAGCTTTCTTT. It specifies CASSEHRNTEAFF. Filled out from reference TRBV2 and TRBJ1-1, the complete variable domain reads EPEVTQTPSHQVTQMGQEVILRCVPISNHLYFYWYRQILGQKVEFLVSFYNNEISEKSEIFDDQFSVERPDGSNFTLKIRSTKLEDSAMYFCASSEHRNTEAFFGQGTRLTVV.

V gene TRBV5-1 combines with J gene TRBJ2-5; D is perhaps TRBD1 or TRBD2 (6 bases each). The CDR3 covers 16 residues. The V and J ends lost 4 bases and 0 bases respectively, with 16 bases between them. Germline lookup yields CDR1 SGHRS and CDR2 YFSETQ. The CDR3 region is CASSGGTRVYQETQYF. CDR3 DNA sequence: TGCGCCAGCAGCGGGGGGACAAGAGTTTACCAAGAGACCCAGTACTTC.

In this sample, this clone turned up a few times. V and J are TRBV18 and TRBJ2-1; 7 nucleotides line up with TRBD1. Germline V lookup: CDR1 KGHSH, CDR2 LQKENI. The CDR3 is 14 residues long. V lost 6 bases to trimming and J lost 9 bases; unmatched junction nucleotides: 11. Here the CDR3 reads CASSPTGYFGEQFF. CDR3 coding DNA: TGTGCCAGCTCCCCGACAGGGTACTTCGGTGAGCAGTTCTTC.

This chain's CDR3 is CASSQGRLPGQGLGEQFF. DNA for the CDR3: TGCGCCAGCAGCCAAGGTCGACTCCCGGGACAGGGTTTAGGTGAGCAGTTCTTC. V is TRBV4-1 and J is TRBJ2-1, with 9 bases matching TRBD1. Germline V lookup: CDR1 MGHRA, CDR2 YSYEKL. The V and J ends lost 1 base and 9 bases, in that order; junction bases with no gene match: 16. The CDR3 is made up of 18 amino acids.

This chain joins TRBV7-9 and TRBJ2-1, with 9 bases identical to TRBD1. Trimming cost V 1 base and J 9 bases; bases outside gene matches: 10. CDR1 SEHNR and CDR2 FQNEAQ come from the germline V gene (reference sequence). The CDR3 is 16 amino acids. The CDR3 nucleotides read TGTGCCAGCAGCTTAGGGTTTCCGGGACAGGGATTTGAGCAGTTCTTC. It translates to CASSLGFPGQGFEQFF. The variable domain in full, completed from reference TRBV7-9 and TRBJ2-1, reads DTGVSQNPRHKITKRGQNVTFRCDPISEHNRLYWYRQTLGQGPEFLTYFQNEAQLEKSRLLSDRFSAERPKGSFSTLEIQRTEQGDSAMYLCASSLGFPGQGFEQFFGPGTRLTVL.

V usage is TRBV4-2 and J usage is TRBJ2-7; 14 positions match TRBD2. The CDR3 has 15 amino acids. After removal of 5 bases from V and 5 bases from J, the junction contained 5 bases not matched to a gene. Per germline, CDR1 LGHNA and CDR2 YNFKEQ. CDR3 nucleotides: TGTGCCAGCAGCGTGACTAGCGGGGGGGCCCACGAGCAGTACTTC. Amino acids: CASSVTSGGAHEQYF.

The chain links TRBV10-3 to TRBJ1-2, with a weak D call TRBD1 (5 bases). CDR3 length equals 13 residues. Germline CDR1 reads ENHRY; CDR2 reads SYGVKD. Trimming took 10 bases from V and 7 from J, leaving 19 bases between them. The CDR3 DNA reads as TGTGCCAGCACATTAGGGGTTACGGCTGGCTACACCTTC. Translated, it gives CASTLGVTAGYTF.

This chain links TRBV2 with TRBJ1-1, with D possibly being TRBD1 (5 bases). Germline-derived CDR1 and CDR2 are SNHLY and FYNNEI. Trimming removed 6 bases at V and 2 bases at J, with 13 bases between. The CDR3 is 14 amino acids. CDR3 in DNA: TGTGCCAGCAGGTCGGGGAGGGGTAACACTGAAGCTTTCTTT. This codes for CASRSGRGNTEAFF. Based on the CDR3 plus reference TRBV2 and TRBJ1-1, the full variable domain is EPEVTQTPSHQVTQMGQEVILRCVPISNHLYFYWYRQILGQKVEFLVSFYNNEISEKSEIFDDQFSVERPDGSNFTLKIRSTKLEDSAMYFCASRSGRGNTEAFFGQGTRLTVV.

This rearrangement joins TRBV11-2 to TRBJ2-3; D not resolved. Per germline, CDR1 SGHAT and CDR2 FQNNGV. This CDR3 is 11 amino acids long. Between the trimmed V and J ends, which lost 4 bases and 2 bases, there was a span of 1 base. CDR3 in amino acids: CASSSTDTQYF. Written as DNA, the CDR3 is TGTGCCAGCAGCTCCACAGATACGCAGTATTTT. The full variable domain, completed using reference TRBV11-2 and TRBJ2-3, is EAGVAQSPRYKIIEKRQSVAFWCNPISGHATLYWYQQILGQGPKLLIQFQNNGVVDDSQLPKDRFSAERLKGVDSTLKIQPAKLEDSAVYLCASSSTDTQYFGPGTRLTVL.

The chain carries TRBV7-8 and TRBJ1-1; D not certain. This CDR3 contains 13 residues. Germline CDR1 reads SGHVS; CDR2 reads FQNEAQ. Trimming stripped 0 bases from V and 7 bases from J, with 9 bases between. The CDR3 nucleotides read TGTGCCAGCAGCTTAGCAGGGATTGGTGAAGCTTTCTTT. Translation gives CASSLAGIGEAFF. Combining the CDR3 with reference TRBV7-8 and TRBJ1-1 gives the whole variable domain GAGVSQSPRYKVAKRGQDVALRCDPISGHVSLFWYQQALGQGPEFLTYFQNEAQLDKSGLPSDRFFAERPEGSVSTLKIQRTQQEDSAVYLCASSLAGIGEAFFGQGTRLTVV.

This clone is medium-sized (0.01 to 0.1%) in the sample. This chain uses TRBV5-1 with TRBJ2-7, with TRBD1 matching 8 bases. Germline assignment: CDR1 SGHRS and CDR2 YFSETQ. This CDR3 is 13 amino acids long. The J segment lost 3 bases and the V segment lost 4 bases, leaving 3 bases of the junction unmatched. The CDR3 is CASSGGTGYEQYF. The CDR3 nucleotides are TGCGCCAGCAGCGGCGGGACAGGCTACGAGCAGTACTTC.

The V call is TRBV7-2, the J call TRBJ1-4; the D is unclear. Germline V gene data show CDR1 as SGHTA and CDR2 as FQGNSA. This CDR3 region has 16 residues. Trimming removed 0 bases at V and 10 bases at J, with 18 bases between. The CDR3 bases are TGTGCCAGCAGCTTAGCGCTTTCCTCTAACAAGATAAAACTGTTTTTT. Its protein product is CASSLALSSNKIKLFF.

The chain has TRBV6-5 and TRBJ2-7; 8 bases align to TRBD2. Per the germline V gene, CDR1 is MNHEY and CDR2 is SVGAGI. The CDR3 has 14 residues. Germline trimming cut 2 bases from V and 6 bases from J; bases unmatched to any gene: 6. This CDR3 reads CASSYAGGAVEQYF. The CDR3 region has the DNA TGTGCCAGCAGTTACGCCGGGGGGGCCGTCGAGCAGTACTTC.

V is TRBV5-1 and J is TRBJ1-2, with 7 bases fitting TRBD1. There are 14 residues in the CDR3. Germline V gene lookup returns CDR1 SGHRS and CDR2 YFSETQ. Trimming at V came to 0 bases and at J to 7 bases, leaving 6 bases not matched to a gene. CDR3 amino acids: CASSLGQGGVGYTF. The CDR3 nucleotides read TGCGCCAGCAGCTTGGGACAGGGAGGTGTTGGCTACACCTTC.

The CDR3 reads CASSNIGVGTEAFF. Here the CDR3 DNA reads TGTGCCAGTAGTAATATCGGGGTTGGAACTGAAGCTTTCTTT. This chain links TRBV19 with TRBJ1-1; D not resolved. The CDR3 is 14 residues long. The germline gives CDR1 LNHDA, CDR2 SQIVND (reference sequence). V lost 4 bases and J lost 5, with 14 bases in between.

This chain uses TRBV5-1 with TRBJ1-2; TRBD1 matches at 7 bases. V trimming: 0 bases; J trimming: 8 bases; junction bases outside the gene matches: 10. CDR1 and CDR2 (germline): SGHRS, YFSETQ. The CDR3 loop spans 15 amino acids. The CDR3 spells CASSLVQGDGDGYTF. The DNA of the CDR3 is TGCGCCAGCAGCTTGGTCCAGGGGGACGGAGACGGCTACACCTTC.

The CDR3 loop reads CASSAGNRGFVATNEKLFF. The CDR3 nucleotides read TGTGCCAGCAGCGCGGGCAACAGGGGATTTGTTGCAACTAATGAAAAACTGTTTTTT. The rearrangement uses TRBV9 and TRBJ1-4; 7 nucleotides line up with TRBD1. Germline V lookup: CDR1 SGDLS, CDR2 YYNGEE. V was pared by 3 bases and J by 0 bases, with 14 bases of the junction left unmatched. The CDR3 is 19 residues long.

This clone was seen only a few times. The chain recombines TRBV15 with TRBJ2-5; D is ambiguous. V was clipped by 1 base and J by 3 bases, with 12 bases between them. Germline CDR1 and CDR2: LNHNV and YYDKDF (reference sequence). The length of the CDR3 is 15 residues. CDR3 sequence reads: CATSRVHSQKETQYF. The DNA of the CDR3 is TGTGCCACCAGCAGAGTGCACAGCCAGAAAGAGACCCAGTACTTC.

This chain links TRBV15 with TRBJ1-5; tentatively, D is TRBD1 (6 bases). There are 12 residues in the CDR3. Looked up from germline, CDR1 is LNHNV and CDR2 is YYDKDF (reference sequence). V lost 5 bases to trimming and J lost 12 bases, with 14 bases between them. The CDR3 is CATSRQGGLQHF. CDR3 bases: TGTGCCACCAGCCGTCAAGGGGGGCTCCAGCATTTT.

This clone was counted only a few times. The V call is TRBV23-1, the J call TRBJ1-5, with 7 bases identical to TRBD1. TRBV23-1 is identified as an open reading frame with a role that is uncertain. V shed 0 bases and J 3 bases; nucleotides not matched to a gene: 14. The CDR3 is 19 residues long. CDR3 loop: CASSQSRCYQGDINQPQHF. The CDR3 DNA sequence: TGCGCCAGCAGTCAATCGAGGTGCTATCAGGGGGATATCAATCAGCCCCAGCATTTT.

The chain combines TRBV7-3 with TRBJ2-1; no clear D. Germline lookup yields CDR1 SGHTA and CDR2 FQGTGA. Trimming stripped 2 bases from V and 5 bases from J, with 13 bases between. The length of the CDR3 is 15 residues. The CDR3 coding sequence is TGTGCCAGCAGCTTATTGGGGTCGGTGGACAATGAGCAGTTCTTC. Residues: CASSLLGSVDNEQFF.

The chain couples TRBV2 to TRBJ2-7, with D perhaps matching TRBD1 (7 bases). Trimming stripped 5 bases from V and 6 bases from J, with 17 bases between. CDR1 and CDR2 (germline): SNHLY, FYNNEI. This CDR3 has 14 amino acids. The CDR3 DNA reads TGTGCCAGCAGTCAGGACGGAGGGGGCCGCGAGCAGTACTTC. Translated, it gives CASSQDGGGREQYF.

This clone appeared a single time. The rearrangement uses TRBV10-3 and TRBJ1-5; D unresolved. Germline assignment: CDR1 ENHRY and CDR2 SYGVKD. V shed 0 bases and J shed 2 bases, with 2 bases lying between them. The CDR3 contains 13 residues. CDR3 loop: CAISESGNQPQHF. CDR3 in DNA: TGTGCCATCAGTGAGTCTGGCAATCAGCCCCAGCATTTT.

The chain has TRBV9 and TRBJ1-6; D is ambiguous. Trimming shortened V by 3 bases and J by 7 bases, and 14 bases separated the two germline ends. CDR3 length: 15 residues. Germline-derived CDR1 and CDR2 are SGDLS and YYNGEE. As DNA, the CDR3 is TGTGCCAGCAGCGGAGGAGGGATTAGGAATTCACCCCTCCACTTT. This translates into CASSGGGIRNSPLHF.

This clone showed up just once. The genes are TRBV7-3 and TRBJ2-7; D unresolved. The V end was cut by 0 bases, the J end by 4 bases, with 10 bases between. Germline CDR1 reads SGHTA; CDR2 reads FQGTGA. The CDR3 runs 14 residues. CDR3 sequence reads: CASSLTGRIYEQYF. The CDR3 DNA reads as TGTGCCAGCAGCTTAACGGGCCGGATATACGAGCAGTACTTC.

Written as DNA, the CDR3 is TGTGCCAGCAGCTTGGTTATTTTGGTTAGCGGCACAGATACGCAGTATTTT. Translated, it gives CASSLVILVSGTDTQYF. The chain carries TRBV5-8 and TRBJ2-3, with a possible D match to TRBD2 (5 bases). Deletions cut 0 bases from V and 1 base from J, with 15 bases between. The CDR3 contains 17 residues. Germline V lookup: CDR1 SGHTS, CDR2 YDEGEE.

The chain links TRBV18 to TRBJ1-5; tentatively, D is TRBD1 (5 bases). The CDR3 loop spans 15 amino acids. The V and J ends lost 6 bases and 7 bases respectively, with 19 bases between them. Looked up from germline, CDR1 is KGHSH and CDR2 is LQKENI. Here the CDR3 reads CASSPTGGGGQPQHF. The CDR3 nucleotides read TGTGCCAGCTCGCCCACCGGCGGGGGTGGGCAGCCCCAGCATTTT.

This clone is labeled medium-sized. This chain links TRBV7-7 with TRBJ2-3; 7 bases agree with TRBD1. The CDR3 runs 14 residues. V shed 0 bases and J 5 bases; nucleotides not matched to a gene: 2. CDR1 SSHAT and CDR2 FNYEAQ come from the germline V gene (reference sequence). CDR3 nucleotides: TGTGCCAGCAGCTTAGCAGGGGGCCTAGATACGCAGTATTTT. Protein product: CASSLAGGLDTQYF. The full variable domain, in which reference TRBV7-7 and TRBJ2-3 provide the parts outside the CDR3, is GAGVSQSPRYKVTKRGQDVTLRCDPISSHATLYWYQQALGQGPEFLTYFNYEAQPDKSGLPSDRFSAERPEGSISTLTIQRTEQRDSAMYRCASSLAGGLDTQYFGPGTRLTVL.

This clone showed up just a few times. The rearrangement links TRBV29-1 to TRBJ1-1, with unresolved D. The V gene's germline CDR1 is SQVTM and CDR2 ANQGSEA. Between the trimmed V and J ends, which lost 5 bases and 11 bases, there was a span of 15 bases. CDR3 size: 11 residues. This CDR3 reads CSVSSIENAFF. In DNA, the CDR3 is TGCAGCGTTTCCTCGATAGAGAACGCTTTCTTT.

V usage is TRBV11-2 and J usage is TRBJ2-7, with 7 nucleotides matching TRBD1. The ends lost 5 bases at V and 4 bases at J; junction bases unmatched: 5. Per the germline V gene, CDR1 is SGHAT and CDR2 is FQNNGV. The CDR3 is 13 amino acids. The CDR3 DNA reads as TGTGCCAGCAGCCGTGACAGGGAATACGAGCAGTACTTC. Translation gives CASSRDREYEQYF.

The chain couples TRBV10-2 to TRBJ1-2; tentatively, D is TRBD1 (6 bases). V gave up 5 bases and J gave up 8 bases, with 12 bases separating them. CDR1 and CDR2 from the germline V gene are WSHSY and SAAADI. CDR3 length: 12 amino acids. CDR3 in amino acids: CASSSPGEGYTF. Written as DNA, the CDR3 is TGCGCCAGCAGTTCCCCAGGGGAGGGCTACACCTTC.

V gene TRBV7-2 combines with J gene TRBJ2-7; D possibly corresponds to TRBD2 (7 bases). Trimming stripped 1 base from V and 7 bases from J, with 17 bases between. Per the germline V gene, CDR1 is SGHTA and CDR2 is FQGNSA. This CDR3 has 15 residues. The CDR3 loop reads CASSLGGGGSVEQYF. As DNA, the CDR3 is TGTGCCAGCAGCTTAGGCGGGGGCGGTTCGGTAGAGCAGTACTTC. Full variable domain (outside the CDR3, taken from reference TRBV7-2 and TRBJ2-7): GAGVSQSPSNKVTEKGKDVELRCDPISGHTALYWYRQSLGQGLEFLIYFQGNSAPDKSGLPSDRFSAERTGGSVSTLTIQRTQQEDSAVYLCASSLGGGGSVEQYFGPGTRLTVT.